This T cell receptor (beta chain) was identified during a study of T cell responses to AZD1222 COVID-19 vaccine. About the study: Second-dose schedules of about 4 or about 12 weeks were combined. Findings of the study overall: Spike-specific TCR repertoires showed rising breadth and depth after two AZD1222 doses. No repertoire was sampled before or during the peak T cell response, only after it.

The assay was immunoSEQ multiplex PCR, and TCRdb's table has in-frame clones only and misses some. Of around 150,000 clones listed, 90% to 95% are singletons. As concerns this clone: Its antigen is not identified.

This TCR derives from an adult in good health. Material: peripheral blood, obtained on day 0 of AZD1222 vaccination.

Here the CDR3 reads CSVDRAGTEAFF. CDR3 DNA sequence: TGCAGCGTTGACAGGGCGGGCACTGAAGCTTTCTTT. J is TRBJ1-1 and V is TRBV29-1, with D perhaps matching TRBD1 (5 bases). Trimming took off 3 bases at V and 4 bases at J, with 9 bases between the two ends. The CDR3 covers 12 residues. Germline CDR1 and CDR2: SQVTM and ANQGSEA.